The 14 T cell receptor beta chains listed next were all sequenced from one sample in a study of cytomegalovirus exposure and HLA in healthy donors. TCRdb's copy holds only in-frame clones and misses some; the assay was immunoSEQ multiplex PCR. The repertoire holds about 220,000 clones, with around 90% as singletons. Sequencing used PBMCs. These receptors all come from a woman aged 18 to 35 in good health and CMV-seronegative.

CDR3 loop: CASGGLDEQYF. CDR3 coding DNA: TGTGCCAGCGGCGGGTTGGATGAGCAGTACTTC. This chain links TRBV27 with TRBJ2-7; D might be TRBD2 (5 bases). The germline CDR1 and CDR2 sequences are MNHEY and SMNVEV (reference sequence). V lost 8 bases to trimming and J lost 7 bases, with 12 bases between them. The CDR3 sequence is 11 residues long.

The rearrangement joins TRBV7-8 to TRBJ1-5, with D perhaps matching TRBD1 (6 bases). V lost 5 bases and J 5 bases, leaving 28 bases between the germline ends. Per the germline V gene, CDR1 is SGHVS and CDR2 is FQNEAQ. The CDR3 length is 19 residues. As DNA, the CDR3 is TGTGCCAGCAGCCATCAAGGACAGATAAAGGCCTGGGGACATCAGCCCCAGCATTTT. Its translation is CASSHQGQIKAWGHQPQHF.

The chain joins TRBV30 to TRBJ2-6; D not resolved. The germline V and J ends were trimmed by 3 bases and 2 bases, with 11 bases remaining between them. The length of the CDR3 is 15 residues. Germline loops: CDR1 GTSNPN, CDR2 SVGIG (reference sequence). The CDR3 DNA sequence: TGTGCCTGGAGAGGAGTGAGTGCTGGGGCCAACGTCCTGACTTTC. Translation gives CAWRGVSAGANVLTF.

The chain employs TRBV11-2 and TRBJ2-7; no clear D. Trimming took off 0 bases at V and 6 bases at J, with 6 bases between the two ends. The CDR3 is 12 amino acids. Germline CDR1 reads SGHAT; CDR2 reads FQNNGV. CDR3 region: CASSLDLSEQYF. Written as DNA, the CDR3 is TGTGCCAGCAGCTTAGATCTCTCCGAGCAGTACTTC.

This clone has only a few counts. The rearrangement links TRBV7-3 to TRBJ2-2, with 9 bases matching TRBD1. Per the germline V gene, CDR1 is SGHTA and CDR2 is FQGTGA. This CDR3 region has 15 residues. The junction had 9 bases not matched to a gene; V was cut back by 8 bases and J by 5 bases. For the CDR3, the DNA is TGTGCCAGCCGTTCCGGGACAGGGCGGACCGGGGAGCTGTTTTTT. This encodes CASRSGTGRTGELFF. The complete variable domain, with remaining parts taken from reference TRBV7-3 and TRBJ2-2, reads GAGVSQTPSNKVTEKGKYVELRCDPISGHTALYWYRQSLGQGPEFLIYFQGTGAADDSGLPNDRFFAVRPEGSVSTLKIQRTERGDSAVYLCASRSGTGRTGELFFGEGSRLTVL.

The J gene is TRBJ2-7, the V gene TRBV7-2; maybe TRBD2 (5 bases). This CDR3 region has 14 residues. V gave up 10 bases and J gave up 4 bases, with 20 bases separating them. Germline assignment: CDR1 SGHTA and CDR2 FQGNSA. The CDR3 bases are TGTGCCACACAAGGCGAGGGCCACTCTTACGAGCAGTACTTC. Translating it yields CATQGEGHSYEQYF.

This rearrangement joins TRBV2 to TRBJ2-7; 15 nucleotides match TRBD2. After removal of 6 bases from V and 5 bases from J, the junction contained 14 bases not matched to a gene. Germline V gene lookup returns CDR1 SNHLY and CDR2 FYNNEI. The CDR3 contains 18 residues. The CDR3 spells CASRVGLAGGRIVDEQYF. In nucleotides, the CDR3 is TGTGCCAGCAGGGTGGGACTAGCGGGAGGCAGGATCGTAGACGAGCAGTACTTC.

The chain recombines TRBV14 with TRBJ2-3; TRBD1 agrees at 9 bases. The CDR3 runs to 15 residues. J gave up 4 bases and V 2 bases, and 4 bases lay outside the gene matches. Germline CDR1 SGHDN, CDR2 FVKESK. In DNA form, the CDR3 reads TGTGCCAGCAGCCAATGGGACAGGGTTTCAGATACGCAGTATTTT. It specifies CASSQWDRVSDTQYF. The full variable domain, in which reference TRBV14 and TRBJ2-3 provide the parts outside the CDR3, is EAGVTQFPSHSVIEKGQTVTLRCDPISGHDNLYWYRRVMGKEIKFLLHFVKESKQDESGMPNNRFLAERTGGTYSTLKVQPAELEDSGVYFCASSQWDRVSDTQYFGPGTRLTVL.

This chain joins TRBV10-3 and TRBJ1-5; TRBD1 matches 8 bases. Germline CDR1 and CDR2: ENHRY and SYGVKD. The J segment lost 7 bases and the V segment lost 3 bases, leaving 20 bases of the junction unmatched. The length of the CDR3 is 19 residues. The CDR3 region has the DNA TGTGCCATCAGTGAAGAAGGAGTGAGACAGGGGTGGGGGGTACAGCCCCAGCATTTT. Residues: CAISEEGVRQGWGVQPQHF.

V usage is TRBV27 and J usage is TRBJ1-2; TRBD1 might be the D (5 bases). The CDR3 contains 14 residues. Germline CDR1 is MNHEY and CDR2 is SMNVEV (reference sequence). With 0 bases removed from V and 7 bases from J, the gap between germline ends came to 12 bases. CDR3 bases: TGTGCCAGCAGTTTATCCTCTGGGGGGTCTGGCTACACCTTC. This gives the protein CASSLSSGGSGYTF.

This clone was counted a few times. The rearrangement joins TRBV5-1 to TRBJ1-1; TRBD1 might be the D (6 bases). Trimming pared 1 base from V and 7 bases from J, leaving 14 bases between. The CDR3 has 14 amino acids. Germline V gene sequence: CDR1 SGHRS, CDR2 YFSETQ. CDR3 residues: CASSLRQQGIEAFF. The CDR3 DNA is TGCGCCAGCAGCTTGAGACAACAGGGAATTGAAGCTTTCTTT.

The chain recombines TRBV4-1 with TRBJ2-7; weak D call: TRBD1 (6 bases). CDR1 is MGHRA, CDR2 YSYEKL, per germline. The V end lost 0 bases, the J end lost 5 bases, and 8 bases lay between the germline ends. The CDR3 extends over 13 amino acids. The chain's CDR3 is CASSQESGDEQYF. CDR3 coding DNA: TGCGCCAGCAGCCAAGAGTCAGGGGACGAGCAGTACTTC.

V gene TRBV7-2 combines with J gene TRBJ2-1; TRBD2 agrees at 7 bases. The V gene end was trimmed by 6 bases and the J gene end by 8 bases; junction bases not matched to a gene: 4. Per germline, CDR1 SGHTA and CDR2 FQGNSA. This CDR3 is built from 12 residues. This chain's CDR3 is CASSRGRDEQFF. CDR3 DNA sequence: TGTGCCAGCAGTCGGGGGAGGGATGAGCAGTTCTTC.

This chain joins TRBV5-1 and TRBJ2-1, with 8 nucleotides matching TRBD2. Trimming took 0 bases from V and 2 from J; bases not matched to a gene: 1. Germline lookup yields CDR1 SGHRS and CDR2 YFSETQ. This CDR3 region has 15 residues. The CDR3 sequence is CASSLGAGAYNEQFF. CDR3 coding DNA: TGCGCCAGCAGCTTGGGAGCGGGGGCCTACAATGAGCAGTTCTTC.